Sequencing of this T cell receptor (beta chain) was carried out in a study of control samples from healthy donors and cancer patients. Using immunoSEQ multiplex PCR, the repertoire was profiled, and TCRdb retains in-frame clones only, with some absent. The table records approximately 53,000 clones, 85% to 95% of them present only once. This CDR3 contains 14 residues. CDR1 is MNHNS and CDR2 is SASEGT in the germline V gene. V gave up 3 bases and J gave up 4 bases, with 10 bases separating them. This clonotype originated in a man under 40 with colorectal cancer. The sequenced sample was PBMCs. The chain carries TRBV6-1 and TRBJ2-1; tentative D call: TRBD1 (5 bases). CDR3 sequence (DNA): TGTGCCAGCAGTGATTCTACAGGATACAATGAGCAGTTCTTC. Translation gives CASSDSTGYNEQFF.